What follows describes a single TCR beta chain. V gave up 2 bases and J gave up 3 bases; unmatched junction bases: 3. Germline V gene sequence: CDR1 MNHNY, CDR2 SVGAGI (reference sequence). CDR3 length equals 14 residues. The entry originates in a study of PD-L1 blockade in urothelial cancer. About the study: Of under 30 patients, approximately 23 were males with bladder-origin urothelial cancer.

The method was immunoSEQ multiplex PCR; TCRdb's version includes in-frame clones alone and lacks a portion of them. Of tens of thousands of clones in the sample, 82% were seen once. The chain has TRBV6-6 and TRBJ1-1; the match to TRBD1 covers 7 bases. The sample here was PBMCs, taken around atezolizumab (anti-PD-L1) treatment. The sequence derives from a man between 70 and 80 years old with urothelial cancer. The CDR3 DNA reads TGTGCCAGCAGTTACAGAGGGGGCGACACTGAAGCTTTCTTT. Its translation is CASSYRGGDTEAFF.